The clone carrying this TCR beta chain was observed a handful of times. Antigen specificity is unknown. This sample stems from a study of CD8 T cells in ankylosing spondylitis. With molecular barcodes, quantitative 5'-RACE was used to make the TCR beta libraries. Each CDR3 protein is one row after TCRdb ran MiXCR on the 5' RACE reads. The sample has some 200,000 distinct CDR3 sequences, roughly 12% seen once; the top ten hold 16%. Study-level findings and limits: Within ankylosing spondylitis blood, a TCR beta motif made up of several highly homologous variants appeared to be characteristic. In peripheral blood, disease-linked CD8+ clones occurred at relatively low frequencies. Disease-linked clones reportedly showed significant enrichment in matched ankylosing spondylitis synovial fluid.

The sample comprised blood, either unsorted or a sorted T cell fraction (not recorded which). The sequence was obtained from a male donor with ankylosing spondylitis or in good health (not recorded which).

The CDR3 region is CSGSGGLYNEQFF. CDR3 bases: TGCAGTGGAAGCGGGGGGCTGTACAATGAGCAGTTCTTC. The chain couples TRBV20-1 to TRBJ2-1; TRBD2 agrees at 9 bases. After removal of 7 bases from V and 4 bases from J, the junction contained 5 bases not matched to a gene. Germline V gene lookup returns CDR1 DFQATT and CDR2 SNEGSKA (reference sequence). The CDR3 consists of 13 residues.